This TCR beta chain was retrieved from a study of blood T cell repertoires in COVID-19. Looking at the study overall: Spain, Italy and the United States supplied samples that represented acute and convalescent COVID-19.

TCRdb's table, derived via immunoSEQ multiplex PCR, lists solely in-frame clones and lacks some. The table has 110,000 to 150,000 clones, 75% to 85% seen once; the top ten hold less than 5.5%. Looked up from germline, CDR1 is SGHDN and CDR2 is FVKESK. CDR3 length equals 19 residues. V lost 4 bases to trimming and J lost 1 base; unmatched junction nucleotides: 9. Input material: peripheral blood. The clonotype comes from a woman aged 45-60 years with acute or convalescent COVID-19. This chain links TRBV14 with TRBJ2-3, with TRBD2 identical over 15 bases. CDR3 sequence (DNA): TGTGCCAGCAGCCGGATGTCGGGACTAGCGGGGGGCCGCACAGATACGCAGTATTTT. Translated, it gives CASSRMSGLAGGRTDTQYF.